The 20 T cell receptor beta chains presented below share a single source sample, sequenced in a study of cytomegalovirus exposure and HLA in healthy donors. The PCR was carried out with 60 Vbeta primers and 13 Jbeta primers. Assay used: immunoSEQ multiplex PCR; TCRdb lists only in-frame clones, some missing. Among 240,000 or so clones listed, about 80% were seen once. Sequencing used PBMCs. The receptors shown here come from an older woman in good health and CMV-seropositive.

The chain links TRBV5-4 to TRBJ2-3, with D possibly TRBD1 on 5 matching bases. Germline assignment: CDR1 SGHNT and CDR2 YYREEE (reference sequence). The CDR3 covers 13 residues. V lost 3 bases to trimming and J lost 5 bases, with 10 bases between them. The CDR3 bases are TGTGCCAGCAGCTATCAGGGTATAGATACGCAGTATTTT. This translates into CASSYQGIDTQYF.

The rearrangement joins TRBV14 to TRBJ2-4; tentative D call: TRBD2 (5 bases). The CDR3 length is 16 residues. Germline V CDR1 and CDR2: SGHDN, FVKESK. Trimming shortened V by 3 bases and J by 9 bases, and 21 bases separated the two germline ends. The CDR3 is CASSQIRVENGGIQYF. For the CDR3, the DNA is TGTGCCAGCAGCCAGATCCGGGTCGAAAATGGAGGCATTCAGTACTTC.

The chain recombines TRBV27 with TRBJ1-2; perhaps TRBD1 as D (5 bases). Deletions cut 0 bases from V and 6 bases from J, with 14 bases between. The CDR3 covers 15 residues. CDR1 is MNHEY, CDR2 SMNVEV, per germline (reference sequence). CDR3 DNA sequence: TGTGCCAGCAGTTTATCTAGTCGTCAGGGAAATGGCTACACCTTC. Translated, it gives CASSLSSRQGNGYTF.

This chain joins TRBV29-1 and TRBJ1-5; possibly TRBD1 for D (5 bases). This CDR3 comprises 15 residues. The V end was cut by 6 bases, the J end by 0 bases, with 15 bases between. In germline, CDR1 is SQVTM, CDR2 ANQGSEA. CDR3 DNA: TGCAGCGTCTTAACCGACAGTTATAGCAATCAGCCCCAGCATTTT. It specifies CSVLTDSYSNQPQHF.

This clone has just a few counts. This chain connects TRBV5-5 to TRBJ2-5; D perhaps matches TRBD1 (6 bases). Germline loops: CDR1 SGHKS, CDR2 YYEKEE (reference sequence). The V end was cut by 6 bases, the J end by 5 bases, with 17 bases between. The CDR3 loop spans 14 amino acids. The CDR3 loop reads CASTSNSGEETQYF. The CDR3 region has the DNA TGTGCCAGCACCTCGAATTCAGGGGAGGAGACCCAGTACTTC.

This clone was seen a single time. The chain couples TRBV15 to TRBJ2-5; 12 bases are shared with TRBD2. CDR1 is LNHNV, CDR2 YYDKDF, per germline (reference sequence). This CDR3 is built from 18 residues. The ends lost 4 bases at V and 4 bases at J; junction bases unmatched: 13. DNA of the CDR3: TGTGCCACCAGCACCCCAATGGTGGCTAGCGGGAGGGGAGAGACCCAGTACTTC. It specifies CATSTPMVASGRGETQYF.

The rearrangement joins TRBV7-2 to TRBJ1-2, with 9 bases that match TRBD1. The V gene's germline CDR1 is SGHTA and CDR2 FQGNSA. V lost 4 bases to trimming and J lost 12 bases; unmatched junction nucleotides: 12. CDR3 size: 14 residues. The CDR3 DNA is TGTGCCAGCAGCTCTAACCAACTCGGGACAGGGAACACCTTC. This gives the protein CASSSNQLGTGNTF.

The chain recombines TRBV9 with TRBJ2-1; 8 bases align to TRBD2. Per germline, CDR1 SGDLS and CDR2 YYNGEE. The V gene end was trimmed by 4 bases and the J gene end by 12 bases; junction bases not matched to a gene: 6. The CDR3 is 12 residues long. CDR3 protein: CASSSGTSWQFF. Here the CDR3 DNA reads TGTGCCAGCAGCTCGGGGACTAGTTGGCAGTTCTTC.

The chain joins TRBV27 to TRBJ1-2; tentative D call: TRBD1 (5 bases). V dropped 3 bases and J dropped 0 bases, with 17 bases sitting between them. The CDR3 consists of 17 residues. Germline lookup yields CDR1 MNHEY and CDR2 SMNVEV (reference sequence). CDR3 DNA: TGTGCCAGCAGTTTTTATTGGGGACGGGGGGCTAACTATGGCTACACCTTC. Translated, it gives CASSFYWGRGANYGYTF.

This chain connects TRBV11-2 to TRBJ1-4; D is uncertain. CDR1 is SGHAT and CDR2 is FQNNGV in the germline V gene. CDR3 length: 15 residues. V was trimmed by 4 bases and J by 10 bases, leaving 19 bases between them. The CDR3 DNA reads as TGTGCCAGCAGCTCCGCTGGAGGCCCCATGGGAAAACTGTTTTTT. As protein: CASSSAGGPMGKLFF.

The V call is TRBV19, the J call TRBJ2-7; 7 nucleotides match TRBD2. J gave up 2 bases and V 3 bases, and 7 bases lay outside the gene matches. CDR1 LNHDA and CDR2 SQIVND come from the germline V gene (reference sequence). This CDR3 is 15 amino acids long. This chain's CDR3 is CASSMTREAPYEQYF. CDR3 coding DNA: TGTGCCAGTAGTATGACACGGGAGGCGCCCTACGAGCAGTACTTC.

The table lists this clone with a count of one. The chain joins TRBV5-1 to TRBJ2-7; TRBD1 matches at 8 bases. CDR1 and CDR2 (germline): SGHRS, YFSETQ. The CDR3 runs 15 residues. Trimming cost V 0 bases and J 3 bases; bases outside gene matches: 5. CDR3 coding DNA: TGCGCCAGCAGCTTGGCGGGGACAGGACGCTACGAGCAGTACTTC. It is translated as CASSLAGTGRYEQYF.

J is TRBJ2-7 and V is TRBV21-1; no check of the table's D call, TRBD2, against the DNA was made. TRBV21-1 is classified as a pseudogene. This CDR3 is 13 amino acids long. CDR3 nucleotide sequence: TGTGCCAGCACCTTTACTAGACCCTACGAGCAGTACTTC. This sequence encodes CASTFTRPYEQYF.

The gene calls are TRBV6-1 and TRBJ2-1; possibly TRBD2 for D (6 bases). This CDR3 has 14 residues. Germline V gene lookup returns CDR1 MNHNS and CDR2 SASEGT. Trimming stripped 3 bases from V and 7 bases from J, with 13 bases between. CDR3 sequence reads: CASSEAGPENEQFF. CDR3 coding DNA: TGTGCCAGCAGTGAGGCGGGACCGGAGAATGAGCAGTTCTTC.

This chain links TRBV9 with TRBJ2-5; 7 nucleotides align to TRBD1. Germline V lookup: CDR1 SGDLS, CDR2 YYNGEE. The V segment lost 0 bases and the J segment 5 bases; nucleotides outside the gene matches: 4. The CDR3 loop spans 14 amino acids. The CDR3 protein is CASSVGQGFETQYF. The CDR3 bases are TGTGCCAGCAGCGTAGGACAGGGATTCGAGACCCAGTACTTC.

J is TRBJ1-4 and V is TRBV10-2; TRBD1 is a possible D gene (5 bases). From germline, CDR1 is WSHSY and CDR2 SAAADI. V lost 6 bases, J lost 4 bases, and 18 bases lay in between. This CDR3 region has 16 residues. The CDR3 here is CASSSPRQGSNEKLFF. For the CDR3, the DNA is TGCGCCAGCAGCTCACCCCGGCAGGGAAGTAATGAAAAACTGTTTTTT.

The DNA for the CDR3 is TGTGCCAGCAGACGCGGGGCTCTTGGAAACACCATATATTTT. As protein: CASRRGALGNTIYF. The chain recombines TRBV2 with TRBJ1-3, with a tentative D call TRBD1 (5 bases). Germline-derived CDR1 and CDR2 are SNHLY and FYNNEI. The V gene lost 6 bases and the J gene lost 3 bases, with 12 bases spanning the gap. The length of the CDR3 is 14 residues.

In its sample, this clone was seen a few times. This chain links TRBV6-5 with TRBJ2-7; TRBD1 is a possible D gene (5 bases). The CDR3 runs 15 residues. Germline values: CDR1 MNHEY, CDR2 SVGAGI. Between the trimmed V and J ends, which lost 2 bases and 2 bases, there was a span of 13 bases. CDR3 nucleotide sequence: TGTGCCAGCAGTTACGGGGCAGACTCACCCTACGAGCAGTACTTC. It encodes CASSYGADSPYEQYF.

The chain links TRBV5-1 to TRBJ2-3, with 13 bases that match TRBD2. The germline gives CDR1 SGHRS, CDR2 YFSETQ. With 1 base clipped from V and 2 bases from J, the junction kept 7 bases outside the gene matches. This CDR3 spans 18 amino acids. As DNA, the CDR3 is TGCGCCAGCAGCTTGAAGGGGGGACTAGCGGGGTTCACAGATACGCAGTATTTT. Translating it yields CASSLKGGLAGFTDTQYF.

The gene calls are TRBV5-5 and TRBJ1-5; D uncertain. V was clipped by 0 bases and J by 5 bases, with 18 bases between them. Germline CDR1 reads SGHKS; CDR2 reads YYEKEE (reference sequence). The CDR3 has 17 amino acids. The CDR3: CASSLDGGHSNDQPQHF. Here the CDR3 DNA reads TGTGCCAGCAGCTTGGATGGAGGGCACTCAAACGATCAGCCCCAGCATTTT.